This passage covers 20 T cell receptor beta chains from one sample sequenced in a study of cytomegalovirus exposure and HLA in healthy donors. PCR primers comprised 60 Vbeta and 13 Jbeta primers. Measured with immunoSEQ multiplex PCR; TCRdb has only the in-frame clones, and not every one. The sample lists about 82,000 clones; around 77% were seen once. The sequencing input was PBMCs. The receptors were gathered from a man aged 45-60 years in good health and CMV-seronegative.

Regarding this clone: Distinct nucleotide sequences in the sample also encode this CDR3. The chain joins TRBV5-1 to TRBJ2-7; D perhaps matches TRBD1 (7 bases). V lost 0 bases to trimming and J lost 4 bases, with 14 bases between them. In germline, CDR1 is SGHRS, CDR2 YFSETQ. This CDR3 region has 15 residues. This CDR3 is CASSLVGGGSYEQYF. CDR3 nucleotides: TGCGCCAGCAGCTTGGTTGGAGGGGGCAGTTACGAGCAGTACTTC.

The CDR3 DNA follows: TGTGCCAGCGCGACGAGCGGGGGGAGCTACAATGAGCAGTTCTTC. The encoded protein is CASATSGGSYNEQFF. The V and J genes are TRBV7-9 and TRBJ2-1; 9 bases map to TRBD2. This CDR3 spans 15 amino acids. Trimming cost V 8 bases and J 3 bases; bases outside gene matches: 8. CDR1 and CDR2 (germline): SEHNR, FQNEAQ (reference sequence). Drawing the rest from reference TRBV7-9 and TRBJ2-1, the complete variable domain is DTGVSQNPRHKITKRGQNVTFRCDPISEHNRLYWYRQTLGQGPEFLTYFQNEAQLEKSRLLSDRFSAERPKGSFSTLEIQRTEQGDSAMYLCASATSGGSYNEQFFGPGTRLTVL.

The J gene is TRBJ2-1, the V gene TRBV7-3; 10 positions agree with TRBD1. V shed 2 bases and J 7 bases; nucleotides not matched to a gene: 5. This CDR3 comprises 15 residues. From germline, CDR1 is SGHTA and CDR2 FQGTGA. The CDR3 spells CASSLQGGQGNEQFF. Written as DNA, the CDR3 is TGTGCCAGCAGCTTACAAGGGGGACAGGGGAATGAGCAGTTCTTC.

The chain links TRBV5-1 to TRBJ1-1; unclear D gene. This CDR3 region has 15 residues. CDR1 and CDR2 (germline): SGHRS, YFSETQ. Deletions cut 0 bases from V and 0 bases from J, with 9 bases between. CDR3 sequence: CASSLVPGMNTEAFF. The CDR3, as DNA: TGCGCCAGCAGCTTGGTCCCGGGGATGAACACTGAAGCTTTCTTT.

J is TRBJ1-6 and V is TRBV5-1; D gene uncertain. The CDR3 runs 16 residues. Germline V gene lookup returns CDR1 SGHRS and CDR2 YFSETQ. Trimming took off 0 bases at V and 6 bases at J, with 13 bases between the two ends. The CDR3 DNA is TGCGCCAGCAGCTTGGATTGGACTGCGCTTAATTCACCCCTCCACTTT. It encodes CASSLDWTALNSPLHF.

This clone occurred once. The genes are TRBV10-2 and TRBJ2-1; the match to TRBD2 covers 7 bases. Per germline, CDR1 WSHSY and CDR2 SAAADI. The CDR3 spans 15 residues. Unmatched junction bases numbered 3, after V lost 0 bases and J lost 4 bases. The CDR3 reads CASSESPGLYNEQFF. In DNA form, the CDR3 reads TGCGCCAGCAGTGAGTCTCCGGGACTATACAATGAGCAGTTCTTC.

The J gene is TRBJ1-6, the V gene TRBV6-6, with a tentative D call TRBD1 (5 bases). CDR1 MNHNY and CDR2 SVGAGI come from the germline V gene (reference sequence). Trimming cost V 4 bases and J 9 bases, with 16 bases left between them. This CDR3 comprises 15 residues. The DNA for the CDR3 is TGTGCCAGCAGTTGGGAGGACCGGGGCAGTTCACCCCTCCACTTT. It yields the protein CASSWEDRGSSPLHF.

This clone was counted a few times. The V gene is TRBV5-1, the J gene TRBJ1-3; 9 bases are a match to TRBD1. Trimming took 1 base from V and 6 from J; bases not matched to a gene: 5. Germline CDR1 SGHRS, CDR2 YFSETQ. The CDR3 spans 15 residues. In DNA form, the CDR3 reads TGCGCCAGCAGCTTGTCTACAGGGGGCACAAACACCATATATTTT. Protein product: CASSLSTGGTNTIYF.

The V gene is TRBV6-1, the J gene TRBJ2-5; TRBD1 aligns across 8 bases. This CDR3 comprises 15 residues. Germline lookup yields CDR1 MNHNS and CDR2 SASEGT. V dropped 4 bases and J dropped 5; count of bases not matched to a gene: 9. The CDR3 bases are TGTGCCAGCAGTGGAGTCAGGGGGCGCTTGGAGACCCAGTACTTC. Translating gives CASSGVRGRLETQYF.

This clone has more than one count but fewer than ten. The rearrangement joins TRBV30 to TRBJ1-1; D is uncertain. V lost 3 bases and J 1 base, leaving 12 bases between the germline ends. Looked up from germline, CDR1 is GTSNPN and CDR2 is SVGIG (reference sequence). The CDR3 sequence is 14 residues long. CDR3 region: CAWRNETPNTEAFF. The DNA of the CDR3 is TGTGCCTGGAGAAATGAGACACCGAACACTGAAGCTTTCTTT.

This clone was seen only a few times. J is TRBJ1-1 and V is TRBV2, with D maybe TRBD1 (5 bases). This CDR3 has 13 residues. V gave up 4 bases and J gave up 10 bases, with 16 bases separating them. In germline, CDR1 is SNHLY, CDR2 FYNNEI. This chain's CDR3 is CASSAQQGFGAFF. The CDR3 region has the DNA TGTGCCAGCAGTGCGCAGCAGGGATTCGGAGCTTTCTTT.

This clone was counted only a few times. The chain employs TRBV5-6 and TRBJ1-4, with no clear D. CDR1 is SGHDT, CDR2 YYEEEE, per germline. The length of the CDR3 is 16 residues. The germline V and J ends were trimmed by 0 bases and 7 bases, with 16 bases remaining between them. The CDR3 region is CASSLDKEGVFEKLFF. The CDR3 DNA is TGTGCCAGCAGCTTGGATAAGGAGGGCGTCTTTGAAAAACTGTTTTTT.

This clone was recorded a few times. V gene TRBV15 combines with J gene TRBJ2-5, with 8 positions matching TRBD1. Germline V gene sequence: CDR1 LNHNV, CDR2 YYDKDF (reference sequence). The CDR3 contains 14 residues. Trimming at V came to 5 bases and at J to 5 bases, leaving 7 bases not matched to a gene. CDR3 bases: TGTGCCACCAGCTCCCTACAGGGGGTCGAGACCCAGTACTTC. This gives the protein CATSSLQGVETQYF.

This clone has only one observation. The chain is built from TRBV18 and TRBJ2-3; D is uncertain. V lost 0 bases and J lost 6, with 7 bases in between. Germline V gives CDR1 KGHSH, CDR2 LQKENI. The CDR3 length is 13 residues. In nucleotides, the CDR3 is TGTGCCAGCTCACCACCGTCCCTGGATACGCAGTATTTT. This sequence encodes CASSPPSLDTQYF.

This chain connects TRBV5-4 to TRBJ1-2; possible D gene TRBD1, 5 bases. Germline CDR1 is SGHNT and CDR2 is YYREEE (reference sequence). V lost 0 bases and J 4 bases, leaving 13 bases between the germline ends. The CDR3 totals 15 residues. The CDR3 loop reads CASSLEQATVYGYTF. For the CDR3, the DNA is TGTGCCAGCAGCTTGGAACAAGCGACAGTCTATGGCTACACCTTC.

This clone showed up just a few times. The CDR3 DNA follows: TGTGCCAGCAGCTTAGCCGGGACAGGGATTTTCGAGCAGTACTTC. This translates into CASSLAGTGIFEQYF. The rearrangement links TRBV7-9 to TRBJ2-7; TRBD1 matches at 9 bases. Germline CDR1 and CDR2: SEHNR and FQNEAQ (reference sequence). Trimming removed 0 bases from V and 6 bases from J; junction bases left unmatched: 6. The CDR3 length is 15 residues.

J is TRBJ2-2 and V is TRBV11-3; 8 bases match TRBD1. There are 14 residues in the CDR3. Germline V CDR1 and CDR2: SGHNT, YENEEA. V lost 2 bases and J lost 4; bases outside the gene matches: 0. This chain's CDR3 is CASSLQGATGELFF. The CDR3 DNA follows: TGTGCCAGCAGCTTACAGGGGGCCACCGGGGAGCTGTTTTTT.

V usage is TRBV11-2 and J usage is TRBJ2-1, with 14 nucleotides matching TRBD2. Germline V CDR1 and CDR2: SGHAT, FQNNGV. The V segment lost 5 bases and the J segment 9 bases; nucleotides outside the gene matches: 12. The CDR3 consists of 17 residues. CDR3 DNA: TGTGCCAGCAGCCCCCGACTAGCGGGGGGGCCCCGGGGTGAGCAGTTCTTC. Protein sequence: CASSPRLAGGPRGEQFF.

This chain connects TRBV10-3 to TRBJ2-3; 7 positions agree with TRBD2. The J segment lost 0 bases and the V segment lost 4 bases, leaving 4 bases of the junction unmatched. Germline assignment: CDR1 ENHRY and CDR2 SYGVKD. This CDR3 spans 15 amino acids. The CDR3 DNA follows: TGTGCCATCAGTGGGGGACTAACTAGCACAGATACGCAGTATTTT. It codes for CAISGGLTSTDTQYF.

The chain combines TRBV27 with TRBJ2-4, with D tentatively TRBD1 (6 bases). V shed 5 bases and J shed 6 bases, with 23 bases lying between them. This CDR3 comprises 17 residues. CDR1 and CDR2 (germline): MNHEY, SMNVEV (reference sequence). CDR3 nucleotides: TGTGCCAGCAGTCCTGATCCGTTCGACAGGCCTGGAAACATTCAGTACTTC. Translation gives CASSPDPFDRPGNIQYF.